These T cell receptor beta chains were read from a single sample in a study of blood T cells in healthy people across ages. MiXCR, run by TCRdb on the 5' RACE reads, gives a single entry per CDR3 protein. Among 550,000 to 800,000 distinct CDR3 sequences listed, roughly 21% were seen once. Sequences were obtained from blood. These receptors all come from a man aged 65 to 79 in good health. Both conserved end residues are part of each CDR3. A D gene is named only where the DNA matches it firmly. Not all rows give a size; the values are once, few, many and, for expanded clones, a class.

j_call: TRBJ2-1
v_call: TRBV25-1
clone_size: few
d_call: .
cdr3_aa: CASSDGLRYNEQFF
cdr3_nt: TGTGCCAGCAGTGACGGACTACGTTACAATGAGCAGTTCTTC

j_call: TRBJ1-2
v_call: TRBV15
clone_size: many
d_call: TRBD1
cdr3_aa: CATSRDLFGTGGYQSILNYGYTF
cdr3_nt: TGTGCCACCAGCAGAGATTTATTTGGGACAGGGGGCTACCAATCCATCCTTAACTATGGCTACACCTTC

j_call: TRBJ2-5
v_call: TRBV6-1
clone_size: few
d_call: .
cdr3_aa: CASMRTGQETQYF
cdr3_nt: TGTGCCAGCATGCGGACGGGACAAGAGACCCAGTACTTC

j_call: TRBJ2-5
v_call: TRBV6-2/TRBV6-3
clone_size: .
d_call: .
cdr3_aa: CASSSTPVLEETQYF
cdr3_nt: TGTGCCAGCAGTTCTACCCCCGTACTGGAAGAGACCCAGTACTTC

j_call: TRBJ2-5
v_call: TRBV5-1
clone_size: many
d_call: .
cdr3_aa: CASSLGGGAEETQYF
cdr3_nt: TGCGCCAGCAGCTTGGGTGGCGGAGCAGAAGAGACCCAGTACTTC

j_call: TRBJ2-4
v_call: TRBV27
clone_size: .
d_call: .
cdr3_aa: CASSPQPTWEYEEAKNIQYF
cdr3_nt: TGTGCCAGCAGTCCTCAACCGACATGGGAGTACGAAGAAGCCAAAAACATTCAGTACTTC

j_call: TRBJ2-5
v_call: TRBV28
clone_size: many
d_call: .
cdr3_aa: CASSTNQETQYF
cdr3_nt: TGTGCCAGCAGTACGAACCAAGAGACCCAGTACTTC

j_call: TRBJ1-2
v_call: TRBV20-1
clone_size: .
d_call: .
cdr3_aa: CSASFGRRTYGYTF
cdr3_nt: TGCAGTGCTAGCTTTGGGAGGCGGACCTATGGCTACACCTTC

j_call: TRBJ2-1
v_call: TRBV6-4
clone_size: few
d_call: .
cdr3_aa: CASSDSHRVSVNEQFF
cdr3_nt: TGTGCCAGCAGTGACTCGCACAGGGTCTCGGTCAATGAGCAGTTCTTC

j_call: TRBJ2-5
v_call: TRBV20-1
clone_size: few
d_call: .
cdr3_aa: CSASAGLETQYF
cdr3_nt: TGCAGTGCTAGTGCAGGGTTAGAGACCCAGTACTTC

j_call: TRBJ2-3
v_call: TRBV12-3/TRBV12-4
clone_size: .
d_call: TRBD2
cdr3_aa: CASSQWSREQDTQYF
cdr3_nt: TGTGCCAGCAGTCAATGGTCGCGGGAGCAAGATACGCAGTATTTT

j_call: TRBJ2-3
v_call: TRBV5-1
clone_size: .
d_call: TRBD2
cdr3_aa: CASSSGLAGYTDTQYF
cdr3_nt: TGCGCCAGCAGCTCGGGACTAGCGGGCTACACAGATACGCAGTATTTT

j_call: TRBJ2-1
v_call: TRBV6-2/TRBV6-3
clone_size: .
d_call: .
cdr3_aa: CASKSVAASSYNEQFF
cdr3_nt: TGTGCCAGCAAGAGCGTAGCGGCTAGCTCCTACAATGAGCAGTTCTTC

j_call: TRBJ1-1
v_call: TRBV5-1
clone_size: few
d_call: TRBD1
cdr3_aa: CASSASGGPNTEAFF
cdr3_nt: TGCGCCAGCAGCGCGTCAGGGGGCCCGAACACTGAAGCTTTCTTT

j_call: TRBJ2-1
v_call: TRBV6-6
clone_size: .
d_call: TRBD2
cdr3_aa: CASNAGLAEDYNEQFF
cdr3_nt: TGTGCCAGCAACGCGGGACTAGCGGAGGACTACAATGAGCAGTTCTTC

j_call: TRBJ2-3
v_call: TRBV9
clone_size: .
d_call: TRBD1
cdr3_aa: CASSVGGGTGITDTQYF
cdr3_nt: TGTGCCAGCAGCGTAGGCGGCGGGACAGGGATCACAGATACGCAGTATTTT

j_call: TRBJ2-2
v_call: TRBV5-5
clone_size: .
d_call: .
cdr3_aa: CASSLWLLGTGELFF
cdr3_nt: TGTGCCAGCAGCTTGTGGCTTCTTGGGACCGGGGAGCTGTTTTTT

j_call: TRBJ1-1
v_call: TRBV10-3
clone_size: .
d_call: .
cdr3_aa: CAISVAGNTEAFF
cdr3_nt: TGTGCCATCAGTGTCGCGGGGAACACTGAAGCTTTCTTT

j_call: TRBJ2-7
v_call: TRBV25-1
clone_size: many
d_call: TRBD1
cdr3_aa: CASSELTGDSLHEQYF
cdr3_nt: TGTGCCAGCAGTGAGTTGACAGGGGATTCTCTCCACGAGCAGTACTTC

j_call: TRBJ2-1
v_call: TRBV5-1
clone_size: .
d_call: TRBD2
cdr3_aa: CASSYIAGMDNEQFF
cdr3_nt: TGCGCCAGCAGCTACATAGCGGGAATGGACAATGAGCAGTTCTTC

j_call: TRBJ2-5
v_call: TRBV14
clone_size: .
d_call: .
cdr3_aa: CASRYRVFTFPAGTKKTQYF
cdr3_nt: TGTGCCAGCAGATATCGGGTTTTCACTTTCCCTGCCGGGACGAAAAAGACCCAGTACTTC

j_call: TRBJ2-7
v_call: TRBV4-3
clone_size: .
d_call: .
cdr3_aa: CASSRNRSPGDEQYF
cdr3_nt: TGCGCCAGCAGCCGAAACAGGTCCCCGGGGGACGAGCAGTACTTC

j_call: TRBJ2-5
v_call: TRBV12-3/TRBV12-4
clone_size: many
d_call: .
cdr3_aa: CASSLGGPETQYF
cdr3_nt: TGTGCCAGCAGTTTAGGGGGGCCGGAGACCCAGTACTTC

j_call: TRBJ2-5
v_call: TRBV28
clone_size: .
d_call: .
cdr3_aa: CASSSAGTQSRETQYF
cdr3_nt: TGTGCCAGCAGTTCAGCCGGGACCCAAAGTCGGGAGACCCAGTACTTC

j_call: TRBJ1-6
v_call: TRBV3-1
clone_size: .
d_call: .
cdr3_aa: CASSQDGAVNSPLHF
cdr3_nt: TGTGCCAGCAGCCAAGATGGGGCAGTGAATTCACCCCTCCACTTT

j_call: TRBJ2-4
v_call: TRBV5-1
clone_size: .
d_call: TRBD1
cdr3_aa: CASSSGQPLGINIQYF
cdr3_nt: TGCGCCAGCAGCTCGGGACAGCCACTAGGGATAAACATTCAGTACTTC

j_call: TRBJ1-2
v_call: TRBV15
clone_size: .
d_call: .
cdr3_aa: CATSSGGGYGYTF
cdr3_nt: TGTGCCACCAGCAGTGGGGGCGGCTATGGCTACACCTTC

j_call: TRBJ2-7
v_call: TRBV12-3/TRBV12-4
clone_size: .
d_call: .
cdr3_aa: CASSLEGSHEQYF
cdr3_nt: TGTGCCAGCAGTTTAGAGGGGTCCCACGAGCAGTACTTC

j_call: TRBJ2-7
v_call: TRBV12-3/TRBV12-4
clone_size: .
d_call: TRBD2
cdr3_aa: CASSFGTSGGYEQYF
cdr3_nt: TGTGCCAGCAGTTTCGGGACTAGCGGAGGTTACGAGCAGTACTTC

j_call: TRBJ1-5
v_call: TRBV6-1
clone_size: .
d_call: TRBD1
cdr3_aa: CASSARGLSEQPQHF
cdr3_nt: TGTGCCAGCAGTGCCAGGGGGCTTTCCGAACAGCCCCAGCATTTT

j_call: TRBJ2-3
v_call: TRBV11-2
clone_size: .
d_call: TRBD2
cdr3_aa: CASSWGLAYTDTQYF
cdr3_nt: TGTGCCAGCAGCTGGGGACTAGCATACACAGATACGCAGTATTTT

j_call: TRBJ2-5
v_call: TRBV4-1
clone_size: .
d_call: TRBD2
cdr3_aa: CASSQAPPLAGQETQYF
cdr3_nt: TGCGCCAGCAGCCAAGCCCCCCCACTAGCGGGCCAAGAGACCCAGTACTTC

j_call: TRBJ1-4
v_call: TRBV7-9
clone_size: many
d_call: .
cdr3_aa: CASSGRNGEKLFF
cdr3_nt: TGTGCCAGCAGCGGACGGAACGGTGAAAAACTGTTTTTT

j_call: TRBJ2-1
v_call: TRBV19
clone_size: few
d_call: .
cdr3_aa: CASSDQGMGAWNEQFF
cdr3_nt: TGTGCCAGTAGTGACCAGGGAATGGGGGCCTGGAATGAGCAGTTCTTC

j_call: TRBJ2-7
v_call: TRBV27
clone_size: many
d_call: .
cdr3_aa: CASSPRGPPYEQYF
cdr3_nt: TGTGCCAGCAGTCCAAGGGGACCCCCCTACGAGCAGTACTTC

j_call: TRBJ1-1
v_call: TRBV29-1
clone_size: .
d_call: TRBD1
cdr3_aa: CSVRTGSGDTEAFF
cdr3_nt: TGCAGCGTCAGGACAGGTTCGGGGGACACTGAAGCTTTCTTT

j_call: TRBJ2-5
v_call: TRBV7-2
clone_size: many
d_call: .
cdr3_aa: CASSTGETQYF
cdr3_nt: TGTGCCAGCAGTACCGGCGAGACCCAGTACTTC

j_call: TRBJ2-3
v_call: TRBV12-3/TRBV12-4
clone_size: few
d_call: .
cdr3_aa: CASSPMGPNTQYF
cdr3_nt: TGTGCCAGCAGCCCCATGGGACCCAATACGCAGTATTTT

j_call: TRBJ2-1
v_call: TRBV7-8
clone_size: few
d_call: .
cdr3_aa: CASSLDREQFF
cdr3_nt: TGTGCCAGCAGCTTAGACCGGGAGCAGTTCTTC

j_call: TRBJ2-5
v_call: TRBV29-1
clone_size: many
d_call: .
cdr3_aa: CSVESGETQYF
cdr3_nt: TGCAGCGTTGAATCCGGAGAGACCCAGTACTTC

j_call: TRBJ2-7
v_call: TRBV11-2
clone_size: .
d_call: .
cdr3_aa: CASSLGRALEAYEQYF
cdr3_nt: TGTGCCAGCAGCTTAGGTCGAGCACTAGAGGCCTACGAGCAGTACTTC

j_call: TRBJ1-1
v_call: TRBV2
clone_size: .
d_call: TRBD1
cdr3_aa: CASKKNRGMNTEAFF
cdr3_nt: TGTGCCAGCAAGAAAAACAGGGGCATGAACACTGAAGCTTTCTTT

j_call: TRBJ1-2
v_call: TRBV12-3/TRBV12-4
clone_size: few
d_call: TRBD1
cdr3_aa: CASSLRGEGYTF
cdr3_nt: TGTGCCAGCAGTCTCAGGGGGGAGGGCTACACCTTC

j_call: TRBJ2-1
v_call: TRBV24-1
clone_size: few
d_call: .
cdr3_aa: CATSLGRNEQFF
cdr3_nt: TGTGCCACCAGTCTGGGCAGGAATGAGCAGTTCTTC

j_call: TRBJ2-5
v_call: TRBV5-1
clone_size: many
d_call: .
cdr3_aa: CASSGGVGLQETQYF
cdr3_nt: TGCGCCAGCAGCGGCGGAGTCGGTCTTCAAGAGACCCAGTACTTC

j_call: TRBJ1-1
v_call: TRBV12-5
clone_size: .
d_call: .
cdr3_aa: CASALGRWGVEAFF
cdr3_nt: TGTGCTAGTGCCTTAGGGAGGTGGGGCGTTGAAGCTTTCTTT

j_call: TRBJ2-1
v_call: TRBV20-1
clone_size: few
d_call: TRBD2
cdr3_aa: CSASRGSGNEQFF
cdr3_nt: TGCAGTGCTAGTAGGGGTAGCGGGAATGAGCAGTTCTTC

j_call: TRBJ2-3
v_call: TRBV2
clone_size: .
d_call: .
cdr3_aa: CACSNGATTDTQYF
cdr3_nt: TGTGCCTGCAGTAACGGGGCAACCACAGATACGCAGTATTTT

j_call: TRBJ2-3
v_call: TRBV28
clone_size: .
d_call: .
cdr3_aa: CASGGRTDTQYF
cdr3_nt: TGTGCCAGTGGGGGTCGGACAGATACGCAGTATTTT

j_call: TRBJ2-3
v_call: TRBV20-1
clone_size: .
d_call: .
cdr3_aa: CSANNRGLATTDTQYF
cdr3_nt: TGCAGTGCGAACAATCGGGGCCTAGCGACCACAGATACGCAGTATTTT

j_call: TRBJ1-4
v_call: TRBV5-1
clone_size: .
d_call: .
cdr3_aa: CASSTGSVGEKLFF
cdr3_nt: TGCGCCAGCAGCACAGGCTCTGTAGGTGAAAAACTGTTTTTT

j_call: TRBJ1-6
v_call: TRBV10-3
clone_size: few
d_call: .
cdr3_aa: CAVSEIAGGANSPLHF
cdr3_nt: TGCGCCGTCAGTGAGATAGCGGGGGGCGCAAATTCACCCCTCCACTTT

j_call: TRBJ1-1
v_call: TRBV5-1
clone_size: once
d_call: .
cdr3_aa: CASSLGAKTEAFF
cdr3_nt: TGCGCCAGCAGCTTGGGAGCGAAGACTGAAGCTTTCTTT

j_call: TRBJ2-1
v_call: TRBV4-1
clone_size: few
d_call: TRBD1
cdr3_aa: CASSPQDRGLAYNEQFF
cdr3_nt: TGCGCCAGCAGCCCCCAGGACAGGGGGCTAGCTTACAATGAGCAGTTCTTC